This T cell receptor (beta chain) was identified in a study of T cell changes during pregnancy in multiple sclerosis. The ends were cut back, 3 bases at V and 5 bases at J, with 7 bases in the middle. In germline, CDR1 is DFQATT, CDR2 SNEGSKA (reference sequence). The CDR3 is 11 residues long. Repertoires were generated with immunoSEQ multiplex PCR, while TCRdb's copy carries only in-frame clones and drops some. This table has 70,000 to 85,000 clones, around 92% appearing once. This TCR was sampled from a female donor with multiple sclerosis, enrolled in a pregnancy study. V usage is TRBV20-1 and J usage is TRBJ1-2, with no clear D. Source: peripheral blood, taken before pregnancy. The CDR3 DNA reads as TGCAGTGCTAGTGAGCAATATGGCTACACCTTC. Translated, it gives CSASEQYGYTF.